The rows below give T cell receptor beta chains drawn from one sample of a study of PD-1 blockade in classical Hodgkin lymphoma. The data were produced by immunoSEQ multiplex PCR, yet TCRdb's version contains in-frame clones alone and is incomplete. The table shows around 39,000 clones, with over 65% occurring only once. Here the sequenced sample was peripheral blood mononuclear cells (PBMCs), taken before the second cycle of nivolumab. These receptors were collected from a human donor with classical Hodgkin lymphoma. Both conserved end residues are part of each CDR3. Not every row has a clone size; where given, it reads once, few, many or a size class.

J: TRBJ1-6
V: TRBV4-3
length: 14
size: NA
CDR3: CASSPLWGNSPLHF

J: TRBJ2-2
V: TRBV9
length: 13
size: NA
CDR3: CASSVDRTGELFF

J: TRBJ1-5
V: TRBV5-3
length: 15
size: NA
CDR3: CASSLPGGLWQPQHF

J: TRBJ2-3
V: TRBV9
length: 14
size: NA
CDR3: CASSVTPSRDTQYF

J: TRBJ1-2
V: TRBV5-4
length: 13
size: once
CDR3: CASSPGQGDGYTF

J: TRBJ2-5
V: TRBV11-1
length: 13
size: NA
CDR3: CASTLAGEETQYF

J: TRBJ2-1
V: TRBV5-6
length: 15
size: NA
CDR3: CASSYLEGTGDEQFF

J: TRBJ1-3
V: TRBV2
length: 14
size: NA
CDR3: CASSDQGAGNTIYF

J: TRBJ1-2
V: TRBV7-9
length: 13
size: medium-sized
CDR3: CASSLNQRGGYTF

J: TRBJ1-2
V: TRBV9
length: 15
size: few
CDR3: CASSATVGQKDGYTF

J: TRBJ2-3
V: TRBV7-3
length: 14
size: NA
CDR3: CASSSGGGMDTQYF

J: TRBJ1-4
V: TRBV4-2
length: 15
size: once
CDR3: CASSQPQGATEKLFF

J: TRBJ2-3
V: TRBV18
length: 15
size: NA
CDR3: CASSLSGPDTDTQYF

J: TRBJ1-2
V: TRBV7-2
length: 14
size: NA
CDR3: CASSLAVAGKDYTF

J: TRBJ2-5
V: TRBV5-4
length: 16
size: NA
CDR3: CASSLPGTGWEETQYF

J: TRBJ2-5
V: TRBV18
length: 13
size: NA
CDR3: CASSPSRMETQYF

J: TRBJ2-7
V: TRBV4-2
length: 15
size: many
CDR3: CASSQALAVTYEQYF

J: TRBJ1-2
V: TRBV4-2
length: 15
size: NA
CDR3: CASSPRQGAAYGYTF

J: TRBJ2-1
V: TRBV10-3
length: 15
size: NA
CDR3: CAISSDRNSYNEQFF

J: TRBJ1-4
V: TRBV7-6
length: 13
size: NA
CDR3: CASSLSQNEKLFF

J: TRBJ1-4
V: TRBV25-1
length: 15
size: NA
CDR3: CASSERGTPNEKLFF

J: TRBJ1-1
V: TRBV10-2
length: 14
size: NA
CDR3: CASSNRVGGTEAFF

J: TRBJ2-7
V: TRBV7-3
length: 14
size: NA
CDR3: CASSFGTAFLEQYF

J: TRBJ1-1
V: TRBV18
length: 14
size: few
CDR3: CASSPPLTVREAFF